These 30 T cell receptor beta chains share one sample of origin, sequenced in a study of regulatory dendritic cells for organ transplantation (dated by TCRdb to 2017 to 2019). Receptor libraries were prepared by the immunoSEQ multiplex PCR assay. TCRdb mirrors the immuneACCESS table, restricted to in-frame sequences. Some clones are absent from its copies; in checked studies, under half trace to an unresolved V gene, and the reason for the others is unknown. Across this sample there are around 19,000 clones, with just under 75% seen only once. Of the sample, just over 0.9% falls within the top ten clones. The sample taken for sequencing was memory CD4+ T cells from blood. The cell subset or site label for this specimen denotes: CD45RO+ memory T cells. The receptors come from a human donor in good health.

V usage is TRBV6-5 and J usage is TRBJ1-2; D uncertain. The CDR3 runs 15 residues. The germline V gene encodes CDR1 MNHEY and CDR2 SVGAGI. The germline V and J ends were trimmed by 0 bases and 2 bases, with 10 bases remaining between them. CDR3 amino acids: CASSYSRDPNYGYTF. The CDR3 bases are TGTGCCAGCAGTTACTCGAGAGATCCCAACTATGGCTACACCTTC.

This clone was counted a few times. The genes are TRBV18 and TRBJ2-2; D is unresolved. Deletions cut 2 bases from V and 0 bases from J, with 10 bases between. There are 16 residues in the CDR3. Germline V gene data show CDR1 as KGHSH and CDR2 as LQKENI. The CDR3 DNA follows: TGTGCCAGCTCACCAATCGCAGGCCCGAACACCGGGGAGCTGTTTTTT. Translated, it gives CASSPIAGPNTGELFF.

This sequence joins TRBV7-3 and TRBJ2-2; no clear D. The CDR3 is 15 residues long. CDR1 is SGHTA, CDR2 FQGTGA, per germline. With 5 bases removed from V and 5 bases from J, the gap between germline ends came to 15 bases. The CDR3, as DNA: TGTGCCAGCAGCCCCCGGCGGTCTAGTACCGGGGAGCTGTTTTTT. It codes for CASSPRRSSTGELFF. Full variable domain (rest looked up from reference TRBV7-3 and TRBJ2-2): GAGVSQTPSNKVTEKGKYVELRCDPISGHTALYWYRQSLGQGPEFLIYFQGTGAADDSGLPNDRFFAVRPEGSVSTLKIQRTERGDSAVYLCASSPRRSSTGELFFGEGSRLTVL.

The CDR3 nucleotides read TGTGCCAGCAGCGTAGGTGGGGGTCGGGGGGACATTCAGTACTTC. Translating it yields CASSVGGGRGDIQYF. The genes are TRBV9 and TRBJ2-4; 7 nucleotides align to TRBD2. The CDR3 loop spans 15 amino acids. Trimming cost V 0 bases and J 8 bases; bases outside gene matches: 8. Germline assignment: CDR1 SGDLS and CDR2 YYNGEE.

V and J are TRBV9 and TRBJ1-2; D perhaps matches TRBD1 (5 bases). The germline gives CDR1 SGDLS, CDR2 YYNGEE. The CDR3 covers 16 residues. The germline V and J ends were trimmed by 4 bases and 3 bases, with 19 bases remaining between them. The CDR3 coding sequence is TGTGCCAGCAGCAAAGCCCCCTGGGGGGAGGACTATGGCTACACCTTC. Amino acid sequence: CASSKAPWGEDYGYTF.

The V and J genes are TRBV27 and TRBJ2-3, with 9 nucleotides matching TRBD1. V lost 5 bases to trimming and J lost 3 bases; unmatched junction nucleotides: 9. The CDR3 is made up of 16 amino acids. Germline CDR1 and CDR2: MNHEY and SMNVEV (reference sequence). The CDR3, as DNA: TGTGCCAGCAGTCTACAGGGGGCGCGGACGACAGATACGCAGTATTTT. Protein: CASSLQGARTTDTQYF.

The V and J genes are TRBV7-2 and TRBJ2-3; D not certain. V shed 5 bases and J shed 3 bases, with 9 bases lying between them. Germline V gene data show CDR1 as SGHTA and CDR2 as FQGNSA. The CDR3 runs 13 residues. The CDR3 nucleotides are TGTGCCAGCAGCACGTCCTATACAGATACGCAGTATTTT. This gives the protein CASSTSYTDTQYF.

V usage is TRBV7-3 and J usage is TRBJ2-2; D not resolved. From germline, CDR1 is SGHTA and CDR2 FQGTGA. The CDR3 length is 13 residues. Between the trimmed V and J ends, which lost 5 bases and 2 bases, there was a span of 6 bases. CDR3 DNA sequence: TGTGCCAGCAGCCGGTACAACACCGGGGAGCTGTTTTTT. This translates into CASSRYNTGELFF.

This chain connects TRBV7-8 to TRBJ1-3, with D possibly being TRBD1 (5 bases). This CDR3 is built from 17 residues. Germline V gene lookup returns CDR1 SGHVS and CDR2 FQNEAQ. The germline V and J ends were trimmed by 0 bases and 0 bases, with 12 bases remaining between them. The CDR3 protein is CASSLALRQGSGNTIYF. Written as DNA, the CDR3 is TGTGCCAGCAGCTTAGCGCTAAGGCAGGGCTCTGGAAACACCATATATTTT.

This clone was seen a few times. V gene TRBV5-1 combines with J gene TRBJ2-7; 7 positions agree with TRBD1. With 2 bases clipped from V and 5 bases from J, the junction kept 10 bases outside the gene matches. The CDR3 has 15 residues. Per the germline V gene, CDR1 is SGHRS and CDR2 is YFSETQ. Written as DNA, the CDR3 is TGCGCCAGCAGCTTCTCTGACAGGGTTGAAGACGAGCAGTACTTC. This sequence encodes CASSFSDRVEDEQYF.

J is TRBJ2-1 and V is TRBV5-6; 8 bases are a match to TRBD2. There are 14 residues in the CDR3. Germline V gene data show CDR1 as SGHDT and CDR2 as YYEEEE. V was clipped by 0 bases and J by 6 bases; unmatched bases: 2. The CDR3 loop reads CASSLGTSLNEQFF. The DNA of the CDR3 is TGTGCCAGCAGCTTGGGGACTAGCCTCAATGAGCAGTTCTTC.

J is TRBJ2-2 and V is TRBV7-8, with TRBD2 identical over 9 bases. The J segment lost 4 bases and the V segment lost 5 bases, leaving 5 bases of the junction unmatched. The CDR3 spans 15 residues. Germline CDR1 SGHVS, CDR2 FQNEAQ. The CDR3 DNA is TGTGCCAGCAGCGGCGGGGGGGCGATCACCGGGGAGCTGTTTTTT. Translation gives CASSGGGAITGELFF.

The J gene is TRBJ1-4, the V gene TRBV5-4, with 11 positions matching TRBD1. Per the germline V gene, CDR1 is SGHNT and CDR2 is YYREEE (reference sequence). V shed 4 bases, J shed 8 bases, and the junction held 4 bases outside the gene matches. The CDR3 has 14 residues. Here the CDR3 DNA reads TGTGCCAGCAGCACGGACAGGGGGCGGGAAAAACTGTTTTTT. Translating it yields CASSTDRGREKLFF.

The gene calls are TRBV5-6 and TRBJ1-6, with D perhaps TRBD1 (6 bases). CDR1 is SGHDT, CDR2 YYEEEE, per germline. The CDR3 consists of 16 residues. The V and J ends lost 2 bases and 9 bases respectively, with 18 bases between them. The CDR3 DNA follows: TGTGCCAGCAGCTTCTCAGGGGCAGCCGGGGCTTCACCCCTCCACTTT. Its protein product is CASSFSGAAGASPLHF.

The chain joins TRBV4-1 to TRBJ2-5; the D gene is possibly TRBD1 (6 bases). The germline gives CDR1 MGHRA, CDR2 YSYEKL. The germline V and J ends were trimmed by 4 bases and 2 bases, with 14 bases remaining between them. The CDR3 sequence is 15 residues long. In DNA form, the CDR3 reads TGCGCCAGCAGCCGCTCCCTACAGGGTCAAGAGACCCAGTACTTC. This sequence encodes CASSRSLQGQETQYF.

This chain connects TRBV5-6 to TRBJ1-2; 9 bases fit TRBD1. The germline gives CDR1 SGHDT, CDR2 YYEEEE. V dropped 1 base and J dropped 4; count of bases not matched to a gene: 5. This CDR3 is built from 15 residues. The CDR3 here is CASSLRGTGSYGYTF. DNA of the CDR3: TGTGCCAGCAGCTTGAGAGGGACAGGGAGCTATGGCTACACCTTC.

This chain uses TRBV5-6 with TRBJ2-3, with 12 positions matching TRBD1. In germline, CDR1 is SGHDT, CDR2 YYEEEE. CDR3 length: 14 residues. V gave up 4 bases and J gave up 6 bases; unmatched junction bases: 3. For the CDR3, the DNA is TGTGCCAGCAGCACGGGACAGGGGGCGGATACGCAGTATTTT. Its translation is CASSTGQGADTQYF.

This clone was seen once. This CDR3 is CASSLTGAGTEAFF. The DNA for the CDR3 is TGTGCCAGCAGCTTAACAGGGGCAGGCACTGAAGCTTTCTTT. The rearrangement uses TRBV7-2 and TRBJ1-1; TRBD1 matches at 7 bases. In germline, CDR1 is SGHTA, CDR2 FQGNSA. The CDR3 covers 14 residues. The ends lost 2 bases at V and 4 bases at J; junction bases unmatched: 4.

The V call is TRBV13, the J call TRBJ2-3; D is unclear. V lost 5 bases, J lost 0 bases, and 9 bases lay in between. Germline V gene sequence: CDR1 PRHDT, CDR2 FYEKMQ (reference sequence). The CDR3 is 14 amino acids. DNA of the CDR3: TGTGCCAGCAGCAACACGCAGAGCACAGATACGCAGTATTTT. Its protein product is CASSNTQSTDTQYF.

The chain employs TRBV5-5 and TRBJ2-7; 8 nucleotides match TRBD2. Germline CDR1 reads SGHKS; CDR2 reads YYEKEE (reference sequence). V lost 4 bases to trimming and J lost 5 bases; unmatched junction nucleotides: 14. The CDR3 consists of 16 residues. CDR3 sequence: CASSPRFGGGINEQYF. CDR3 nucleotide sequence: TGTGCCAGCAGCCCCCGGTTTGGCGGGGGGATTAACGAGCAGTACTTC.

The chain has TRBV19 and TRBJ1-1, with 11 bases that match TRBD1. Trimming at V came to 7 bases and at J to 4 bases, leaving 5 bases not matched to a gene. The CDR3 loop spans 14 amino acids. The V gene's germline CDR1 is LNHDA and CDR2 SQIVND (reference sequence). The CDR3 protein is CASIRTGGLTEAFF. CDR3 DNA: TGTGCCAGTATAAGGACAGGGGGCCTCACTGAAGCTTTCTTT.

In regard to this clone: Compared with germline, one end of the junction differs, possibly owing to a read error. The CDR3 sequence is CAGRAELSGANVLTF. The CDR3, as DNA: TGTGCCGGCAGAGCGGAACTTTCTGGGGCCAACGTCCTGACTTTC. V and J are TRBV9 and TRBJ2-6; tentatively, D is TRBD2 (5 bases). The CDR3 is 15 residues long. Germline values: CDR1 SGDLS, CDR2 YYNGEE.

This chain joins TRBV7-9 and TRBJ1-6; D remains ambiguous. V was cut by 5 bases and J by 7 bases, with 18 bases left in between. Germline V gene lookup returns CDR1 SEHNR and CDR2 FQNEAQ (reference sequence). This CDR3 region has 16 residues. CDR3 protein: CASSPREGTENSPLHF. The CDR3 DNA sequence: TGTGCCAGCAGCCCCCGGGAGGGTACGGAGAATTCACCCCTCCACTTT.

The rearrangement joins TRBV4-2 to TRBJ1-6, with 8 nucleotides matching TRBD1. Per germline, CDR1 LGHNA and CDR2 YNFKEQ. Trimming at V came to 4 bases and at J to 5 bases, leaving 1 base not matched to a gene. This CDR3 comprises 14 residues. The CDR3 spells CASSPDRDNSPLHF. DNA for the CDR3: TGTGCCAGCAGCCCGGACAGGGATAATTCACCCCTCCACTTT.

DNA for the CDR3: TGCGCCAGCAGCTTAGGACAGGTGACAGATACGCAGTATTTT. Amino acid sequence: CASSLGQVTDTQYF. The V and J genes are TRBV5-1 and TRBJ2-3; the match to TRBD1 covers 7 bases. V shed 2 bases and J 3 bases; nucleotides not matched to a gene: 3. The CDR3 runs 14 residues. Germline V gene sequence: CDR1 SGHRS, CDR2 YFSETQ.

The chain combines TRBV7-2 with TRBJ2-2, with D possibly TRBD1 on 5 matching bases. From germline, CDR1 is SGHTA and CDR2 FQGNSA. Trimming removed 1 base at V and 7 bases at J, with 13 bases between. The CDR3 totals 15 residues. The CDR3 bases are TGTGCCAGCAGCTTAGTCGTCCAGGGCGGCGGGGAGCTGTTTTTT. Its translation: CASSLVVQGGGELFF.

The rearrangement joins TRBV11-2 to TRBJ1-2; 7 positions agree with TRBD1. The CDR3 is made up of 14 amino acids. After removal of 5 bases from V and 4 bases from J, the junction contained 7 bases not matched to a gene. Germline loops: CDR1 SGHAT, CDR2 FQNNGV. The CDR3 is CASSEGQLSYGYTF. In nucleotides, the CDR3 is TGTGCCAGCAGCGAGGGACAGCTAAGCTATGGCTACACCTTC.

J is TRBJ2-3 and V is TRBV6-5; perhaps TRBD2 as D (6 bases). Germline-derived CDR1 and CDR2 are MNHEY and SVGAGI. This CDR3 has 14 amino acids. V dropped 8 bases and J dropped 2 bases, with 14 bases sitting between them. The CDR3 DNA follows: TGTGCCAGCGCCTGGGGGGAAACCACAGATACGCAGTATTTT. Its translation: CASAWGETTDTQYF.

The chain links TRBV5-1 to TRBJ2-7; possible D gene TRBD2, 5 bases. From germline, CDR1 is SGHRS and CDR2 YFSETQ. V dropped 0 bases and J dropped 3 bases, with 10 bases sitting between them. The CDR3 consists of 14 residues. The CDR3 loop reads CASSLGSGNYEQYF. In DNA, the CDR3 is TGCGCCAGCAGCTTGGGTTCGGGGAACTACGAGCAGTACTTC.

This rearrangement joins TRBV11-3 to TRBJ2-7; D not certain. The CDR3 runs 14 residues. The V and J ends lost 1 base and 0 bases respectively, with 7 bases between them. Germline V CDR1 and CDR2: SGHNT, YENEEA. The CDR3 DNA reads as TGTGCCAGCAGCTTAGTCAGTTCCTCCTACGAGCAGTACTTC. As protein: CASSLVSSSYEQYF.